The 25 T cell receptor beta chains below all came from one sample that was sequenced in a study of control samples from healthy donors and cancer patients (dated by TCRdb to 2020 to 2021). The receptor library was made with the immunoSEQ multiplex PCR assay. Held by TCRdb, this immuneACCESS table contains in-frame sequences only and omits some clones. Under half of the omission traces to an unresolved V gene where checked; the cause of the rest is unknown. The sample includes around 200,000 clones, with approximately 92% observed a single time. Clones ranked in the top ten supply more than 1.1% of the sample. Sequenced input: blood. Every receptor here comes from a man between 18 and 35 years old in good health.

The J gene is TRBJ1-6, the V gene TRBV24-1; tentative D call: TRBD1 (5 bases). Trimming took 5 bases from V and 10 from J, leaving 14 bases between them. The CDR3 is made up of 14 amino acids. The germline V gene encodes CDR1 KGHDR and CDR2 SFDVKD. CDR3 in amino acids: CATSVIRGESPLHF. CDR3 nucleotides: TGTGCCACCAGTGTTATTCGGGGGGAATCACCCCTCCACTTT.

V usage is TRBV6-1 and J usage is TRBJ2-7, with D perhaps TRBD2 (7 bases). The CDR3 contains 14 residues. The germline V gene has CDR1 MNHNS and CDR2 SASEGT. V shed 3 bases and J shed 2 bases, with 11 bases lying between them. CDR3: CASSDRGGTYEQYF. The DNA of the CDR3 is TGTGCCAGCAGTGATAGGGGGGGGACCTACGAGCAGTACTTC.

The CDR3 is CASSLGTSRQPQHF. The CDR3 region has the DNA TGTGCCAGCAGCTTGGGGACCAGCAGGCAGCCCCAGCATTTT. This chain links TRBV5-6 with TRBJ1-5; D remains unclear. CDR1 and CDR2 from the germline V gene are SGHDT and YYEEEE. V lost 0 bases, J lost 7 bases, and 11 bases lay in between. The CDR3 is 14 residues long.

The chain couples TRBV5-5 to TRBJ1-4; D may be TRBD1 (6 bases). The germline V gene encodes CDR1 SGHKS and CDR2 YYEKEE (reference sequence). V dropped 4 bases and J dropped 3 bases, with 16 bases sitting between them. The CDR3 consists of 16 residues. The DNA of the CDR3 is TGTGCCAGCAGCGGGAACCGACAGGCGGCTAATGAAAAACTGTTTTTT. This codes for CASSGNRQAANEKLFF.

V usage is TRBV20-1 and J usage is TRBJ2-3; the match to TRBD2 covers 11 bases. Germline lookup yields CDR1 DFQATT and CDR2 SNEGSKA (reference sequence). The CDR3 spans 17 residues. Trimming at V came to 3 bases and at J to 1 base, leaving 9 bases not matched to a gene. CDR3 in amino acids: CSASIGLAGGGTDTQYF. In DNA, the CDR3 is TGCAGTGCTAGTATTGGCCTAGCGGGGGGAGGCACAGATACGCAGTATTTT.

The J gene is TRBJ2-7, the V gene TRBV9, with D unclear. Germline V lookup: CDR1 SGDLS, CDR2 YYNGEE. The CDR3 spans 14 residues. V lost 4 bases, J lost 7 bases, and 18 bases lay in between. The CDR3 nucleotides are TGTGCCAGCAGCCCTCAGCTAACAATAATTGAGCAGTACTTC. Protein: CASSPQLTIIEQYF.

As to this clone: The same CDR3 also results from other DNA sequences found in this sample. This chain connects TRBV18 to TRBJ2-3; D gene uncertain. V was pared by 6 bases and J by 2 bases, with 6 bases between. From germline, CDR1 is KGHSH and CDR2 LQKENI. This CDR3 contains 12 residues. CDR3 nucleotide sequence: TGTGCCAGCTCTCCCCCCACAGATACGCAGTATTTT. Its translation: CASSPPTDTQYF.

The J gene is TRBJ2-2, the V gene TRBV19; 13 bases match TRBD2. The CDR3 contains 15 residues. The V segment lost 6 bases and the J segment 4 bases; nucleotides outside the gene matches: 2. Germline-derived CDR1 and CDR2 are LNHDA and SQIVND (reference sequence). This chain's CDR3 is CASRLAGGSTGELFF. CDR3 sequence (DNA): TGTGCCAGTAGACTAGCGGGGGGGAGCACCGGGGAGCTGTTTTTT.

The chain recombines TRBV5-4 with TRBJ2-1; 15 positions match TRBD2. The CDR3 is 16 residues long. V lost 3 bases to trimming and J lost 5 bases; unmatched junction nucleotides: 3. Germline values: CDR1 SGHNT, CDR2 YYREEE (reference sequence). The CDR3 is CASSSGTSGGNNEQFF. The CDR3 coding sequence is TGTGCCAGCAGCTCTGGGACTAGCGGGGGGAACAATGAGCAGTTCTTC.

The chain combines TRBV15 with TRBJ2-1, with 10 positions matching TRBD1. Losses at the gene ends were 0 bases for V and 6 bases for J; bases not matched to a gene: 5. Germline lookup yields CDR1 LNHNV and CDR2 YYDKDF (reference sequence). The CDR3 covers 16 residues. This CDR3 is CATSRDRRTGGNEQFF. The DNA for the CDR3 is TGTGCCACCAGCAGAGATAGGAGGACAGGGGGCAATGAGCAGTTCTTC.

The chain combines TRBV5-4 with TRBJ2-6; unclear D gene. The CDR3 is 14 amino acids. Germline V gives CDR1 SGHNT, CDR2 YYREEE (reference sequence). Trimming took 4 bases from V and 4 from J, leaving 9 bases between them. The CDR3 bases are TGTGCCAGCAGCCCCTCTCTGGGGGCCAACGTCCTGACTTTC. Translating gives CASSPSLGANVLTF. The complete variable domain, with remaining parts taken from reference TRBV5-4 and TRBJ2-6, reads ETGVTQSPTHLIKTRGQQVTLRCSSQSGHNTVSWYQQALGQGPQFIFQYYREEENGRGNFPPRFSGLQFPNYSSELNVNALELDDSALYLCASSPSLGANVLTFGAGSRLTVL.

The chain couples TRBV27 to TRBJ2-1; TRBD1 aligns across 9 bases. From germline, CDR1 is MNHEY and CDR2 SMNVEV (reference sequence). Trimming took 4 bases from V and 9 from J; bases not matched to a gene: 4. This CDR3 region has 13 residues. The CDR3 loop is CASSWDREGEQFF. The CDR3 DNA reads as TGTGCCAGCAGTTGGGACAGGGAGGGTGAGCAGTTCTTC.

This clone was detected once. The rearrangement joins TRBV5-6 to TRBJ2-1; 8 bases line up with TRBD1. The CDR3 sequence is 16 residues long. Germline loops: CDR1 SGHDT, CDR2 YYEEEE. The J segment lost 10 bases and the V segment lost 4 bases, leaving 16 bases of the junction unmatched. This CDR3 is CASSPGTGRSTREQFF. CDR3 bases: TGTGCCAGCAGCCCGGGGACAGGTCGAAGTACAAGGGAGCAGTTCTTC.

The V and J genes are TRBV5-1 and TRBJ2-7; the D gene is possibly TRBD2 (7 bases). V was cut by 3 bases and J by 3 bases, with 13 bases left in between. In germline, CDR1 is SGHRS, CDR2 YFSETQ. CDR3 length equals 14 residues. CDR3 sequence: CASSSGGPIYEQYF. CDR3 nucleotide sequence: TGCGCCAGCAGCTCCGGGGGGCCGATCTACGAGCAGTACTTC.

J is TRBJ2-3 and V is TRBV14, with a tentative D call TRBD1 (5 bases). V was cut by 6 bases and J by 3 bases, with 13 bases left in between. In germline, CDR1 is SGHDN, CDR2 FVKESK. This CDR3 is 14 amino acids long. DNA of the CDR3: TGTGCCAGCAGACCCTCCTCAGGGACAGATACGCAGTATTTT. This sequence encodes CASRPSSGTDTQYF. Based on the CDR3 plus reference TRBV14 and TRBJ2-3, the full variable domain is EAGVTQFPSHSVIEKGQTVTLRCDPISGHDNLYWYRRVMGKEIKFLLHFVKESKQDESGMPNNRFLAERTGGTYSTLKVQPAELEDSGVYFCASRPSSGTDTQYFGPGTRLTVL.

This clone was seen only once. This chain joins TRBV27 and TRBJ1-1; D remains ambiguous. Germline lookup yields CDR1 MNHEY and CDR2 SMNVEV (reference sequence). The CDR3 is 16 residues long. V dropped 5 bases and J dropped 1 base, with 17 bases sitting between them. The CDR3 DNA sequence: TGTGCCAGCAGTATCGCGTTTTGGGATCGGAACACTGAAGCTTTCTTT. It encodes CASSIAFWDRNTEAFF.

This chain connects TRBV24-1 to TRBJ2-7; D not certain. The CDR3 spans 15 residues. V lost 4 bases and J lost 2, with 14 bases in between. Germline CDR1 reads KGHDR; CDR2 reads SFDVKD. The CDR3 spells CATSEGNRPPYEQYF. In DNA, the CDR3 is TGTGCCACCAGTGAGGGGAACCGGCCTCCCTACGAGCAGTACTTC.

The J gene is TRBJ1-1, the V gene TRBV7-9; 9 bases agree with TRBD1. Germline CDR1 reads SEHNR; CDR2 reads FQNEAQ (reference sequence). V trimming: 6 bases; J trimming: 10 bases; junction bases outside the gene matches: 6. This CDR3 has 12 amino acids. CDR3: CASSSMDRGAFF. The CDR3 bases are TGTGCCAGCAGTTCTATGGACAGGGGAGCTTTCTTT.

This chain links TRBV6-5 with TRBJ1-6, with TRBD1 matching 10 bases. The CDR3 contains 13 residues. From germline, CDR1 is MNHEY and CDR2 SVGAGI. Trimming cost V 7 bases and J 10 bases; bases outside gene matches: 4. The CDR3 here is CASKGQGNSPLHF. The CDR3 bases are TGTGCCAGCAAGGGACAGGGGAACTCACCCCTCCACTTT.

This chain joins TRBV12-5 and TRBJ1-6; 7 bases line up with TRBD1. The CDR3 sequence is 14 residues long. Looked up from germline, CDR1 is LGHNT and CDR2 is FRNRAP. The ends lost 6 bases at V and 6 bases at J; junction bases unmatched: 5. The CDR3 spells CASGARDSNSPLHF. The CDR3 coding sequence is TGTGCTAGTGGGGCTCGGGACAGTAATTCACCCCTCCACTTT. Drawing the rest from reference TRBV12-5 and TRBJ1-6, the complete variable domain is DARVTQTPRHKVTEMGQEVTMRCQPILGHNTVFWYRQTMMQGLELLAYFRNRAPLDDSGMPKDRFSAEMPDATLATLKIQPSEPRDSAVYFCASGARDSNSPLHFGNGTRLTVT.

This clone was picked up one time. This sequence joins TRBV2 and TRBJ1-6; D not certain. The CDR3 has 12 amino acids. CDR1 and CDR2 from the germline V gene are SNHLY and FYNNEI. V was shortened by 2 bases and J by 10 bases, with 6 bases between the two germline ends. CDR3 in amino acids: CASSEIISPLHF. CDR3 DNA sequence: TGTGCCAGCAGTGAAATAATCTCACCCCTCCACTTT.

The chain combines TRBV24-1 with TRBJ2-1, with 7 bases that match TRBD1. Germline V CDR1 and CDR2: KGHDR, SFDVKD. The CDR3 is 17 amino acids. V gave up 0 bases and J gave up 1 base; unmatched junction bases: 5. CDR3 nucleotides: TGTGCCACCAGTGATTTGGTAGGGGACAGTTCCTACAATGAGCAGTTCTTC. Translated: CATSDLVGDSSYNEQFF.

This chain links TRBV6-4 with TRBJ1-6; D unclear. The CDR3 spans 16 residues. Germline CDR1 MRHNA, CDR2 SNTAGT. Trimming took 0 bases from V and 6 from J, leaving 12 bases between them. Written as DNA, the CDR3 is TGTGCCAGCAGTGACTCCTATGAGGGCCGTAATTCACCCCTCCACTTT. It yields the protein CASSDSYEGRNSPLHF.

The J gene is TRBJ2-3, the V gene TRBV15; D uncertain. The CDR3 spans 14 residues. Per germline, CDR1 LNHNV and CDR2 YYDKDF (reference sequence). Trimming left V 0 bases short and J 2 bases short, with 6 bases between. The CDR3 DNA sequence: TGTGCCACCAGCAGAGAACAGAACACAGATACGCAGTATTTT. It yields the protein CATSREQNTDTQYF.

The DNA of the CDR3 is TGTGCCAGCAGCCAAGTCCGGGACGGGGCCAGCATTCAGTACTTC. Its translation: CASSQVRDGASIQYF. The chain joins TRBV3-1 (or the pseudogene TRBV3-2) to TRBJ2-4, with D perhaps being TRBD1 or TRBD2 (5 bases each). The CDR3 is made up of 15 amino acids. Trimming stripped 1 base from V and 9 bases from J, with 16 bases between. Germline assignment: CDR1 LGHDT and CDR2 YNNKEL (reference sequence).